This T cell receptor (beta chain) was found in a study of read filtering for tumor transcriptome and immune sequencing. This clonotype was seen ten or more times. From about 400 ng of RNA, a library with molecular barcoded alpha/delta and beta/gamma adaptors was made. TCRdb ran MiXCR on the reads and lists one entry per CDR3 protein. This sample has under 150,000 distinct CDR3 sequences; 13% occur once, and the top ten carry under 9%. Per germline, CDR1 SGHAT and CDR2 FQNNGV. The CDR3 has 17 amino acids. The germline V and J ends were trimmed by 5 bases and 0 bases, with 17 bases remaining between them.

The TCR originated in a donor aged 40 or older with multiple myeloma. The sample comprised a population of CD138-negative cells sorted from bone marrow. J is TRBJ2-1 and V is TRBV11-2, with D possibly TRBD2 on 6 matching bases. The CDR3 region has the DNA TGTGCCAGCAGCCCCCAAGGTGGCGGGGCCTCCTACAATGAGCAGTTCTTC. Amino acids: CASSPQGGGASYNEQFF.